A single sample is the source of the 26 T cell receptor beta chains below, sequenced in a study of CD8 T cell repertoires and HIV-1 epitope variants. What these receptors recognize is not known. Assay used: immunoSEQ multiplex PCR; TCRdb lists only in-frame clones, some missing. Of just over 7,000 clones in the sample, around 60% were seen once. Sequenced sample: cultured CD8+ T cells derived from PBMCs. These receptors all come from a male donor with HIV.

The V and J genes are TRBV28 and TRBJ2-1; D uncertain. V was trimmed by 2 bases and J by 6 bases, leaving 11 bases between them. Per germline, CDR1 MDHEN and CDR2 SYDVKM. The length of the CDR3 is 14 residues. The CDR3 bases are TGTGCCAGCAGTTTACGGCTAGGTAGCAATGAGCAGTTCTTC. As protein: CASSLRLGSNEQFF.

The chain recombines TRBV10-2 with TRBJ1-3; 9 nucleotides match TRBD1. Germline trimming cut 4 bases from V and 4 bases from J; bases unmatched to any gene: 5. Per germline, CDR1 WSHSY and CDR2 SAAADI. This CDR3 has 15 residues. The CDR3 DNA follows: TGCGCCAGCAGTGCGGGACAGGGAGGAGGAAACACCATATATTTT. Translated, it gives CASSAGQGGGNTIYF.

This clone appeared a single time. Here the CDR3 DNA reads TGCGCCAGCAGCCTCACTAGTAACACCGGGGAGCTGTTTTTT. Residues: CASSLTSNTGELFF. The chain uses TRBV4-1 and TRBJ2-2, with a weak D call TRBD2 (5 bases). Germline V gene lookup returns CDR1 MGHRA and CDR2 YSYEKL. The length of the CDR3 is 14 residues. V was clipped by 4 bases and J by 2 bases, with 8 bases between them.

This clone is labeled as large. CDR3 nucleotides: TGTGCCAGCAGTTCACCCCTGGGGGGAGAGACCCAGTACTTC. Translating it yields CASSSPLGGETQYF. The rearrangement uses TRBV28 and TRBJ2-5, with a weak D call TRBD2 (6 bases). The germline V gene has CDR1 MDHEN and CDR2 SYDVKM. V was trimmed by 4 bases and J by 4 bases, leaving 13 bases between them. The CDR3 spans 14 residues.

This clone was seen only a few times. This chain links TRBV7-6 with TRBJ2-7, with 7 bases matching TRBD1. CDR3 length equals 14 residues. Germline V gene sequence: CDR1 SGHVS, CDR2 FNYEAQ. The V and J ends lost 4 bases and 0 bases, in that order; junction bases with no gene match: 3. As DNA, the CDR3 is TGTGCCAGCAGCTCGGGACAGAGCTCCTACGAGCAGTACTTC. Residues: CASSSGQSSYEQYF.

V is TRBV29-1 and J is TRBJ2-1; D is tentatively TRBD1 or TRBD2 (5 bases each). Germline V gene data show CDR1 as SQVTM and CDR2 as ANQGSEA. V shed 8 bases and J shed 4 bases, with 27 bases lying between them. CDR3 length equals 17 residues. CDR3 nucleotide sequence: TGCAGCATTTGGGACCGACAACCTTCGGGTTTATACAATGAGCAGTTCTTC. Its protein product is CSIWDRQPSGLYNEQFF.

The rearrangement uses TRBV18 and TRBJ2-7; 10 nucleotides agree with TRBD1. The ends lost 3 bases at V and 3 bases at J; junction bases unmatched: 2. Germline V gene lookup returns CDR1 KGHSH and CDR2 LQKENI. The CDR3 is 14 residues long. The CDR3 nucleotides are TGTGCCAGCTCACCGGGACAGGGGAGCTACGAGCAGTACTTC. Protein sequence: CASSPGQGSYEQYF.

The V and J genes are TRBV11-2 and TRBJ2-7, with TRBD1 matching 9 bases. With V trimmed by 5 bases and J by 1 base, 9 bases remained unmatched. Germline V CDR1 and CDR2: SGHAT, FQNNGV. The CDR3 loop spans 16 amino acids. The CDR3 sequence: CASSDGQGFGSYEQYF. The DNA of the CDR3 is TGTGCCAGCAGCGACGGACAGGGGTTCGGGTCCTACGAGCAGTACTTC.

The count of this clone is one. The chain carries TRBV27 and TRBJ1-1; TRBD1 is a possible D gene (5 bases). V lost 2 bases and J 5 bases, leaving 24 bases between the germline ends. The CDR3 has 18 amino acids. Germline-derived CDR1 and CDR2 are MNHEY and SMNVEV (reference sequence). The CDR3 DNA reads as TGTGCCAGCAGTTTAGTTATCCTCGGCAGGGAGGTATTTACTGAAGCTTTCTTT. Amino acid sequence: CASSLVILGREVFTEAFF.

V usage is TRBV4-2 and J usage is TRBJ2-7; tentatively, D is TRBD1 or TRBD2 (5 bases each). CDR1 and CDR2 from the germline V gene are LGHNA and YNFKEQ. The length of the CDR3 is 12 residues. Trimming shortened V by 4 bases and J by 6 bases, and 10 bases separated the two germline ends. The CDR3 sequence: CASSPLRGEQYF. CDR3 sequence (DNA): TGTGCCAGCAGCCCCCTGAGGGGCGAGCAGTACTTC.

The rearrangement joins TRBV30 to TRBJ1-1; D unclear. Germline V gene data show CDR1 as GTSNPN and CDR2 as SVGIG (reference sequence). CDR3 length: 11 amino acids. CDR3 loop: CAGAVNTEAFF. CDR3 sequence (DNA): TGTGCTGGAGCAGTGAACACTGAAGCTTTCTTT.

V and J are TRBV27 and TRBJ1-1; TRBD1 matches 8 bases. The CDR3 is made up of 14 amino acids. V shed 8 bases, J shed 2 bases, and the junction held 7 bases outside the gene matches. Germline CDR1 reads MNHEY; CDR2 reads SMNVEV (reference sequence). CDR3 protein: CASGDRGGNTEAFF. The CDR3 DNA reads TGTGCCAGCGGCGACAGGGGCGGTAACACTGAAGCTTTCTTT.

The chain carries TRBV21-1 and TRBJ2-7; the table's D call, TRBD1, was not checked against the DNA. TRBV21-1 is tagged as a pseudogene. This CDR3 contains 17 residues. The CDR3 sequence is CASSKGLATGTPYEQYF. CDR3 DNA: TGTGCCAGCAGCAAAGGGCTTGCGACAGGGACCCCCTACGAGCAGTACTTC.

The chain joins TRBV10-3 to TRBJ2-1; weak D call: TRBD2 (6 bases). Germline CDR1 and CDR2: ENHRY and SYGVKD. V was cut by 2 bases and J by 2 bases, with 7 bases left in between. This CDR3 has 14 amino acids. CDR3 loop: CAISERGTYNEQFF. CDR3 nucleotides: TGTGCCATCAGTGAGCGGGGGACCTACAATGAGCAGTTCTTC.

The CDR3 is CASSLNPGGEGYTF. CDR3 sequence (DNA): TGTGCCAGCAGCTTAAATCCAGGGGGCGAGGGCTACACCTTC. The V and J genes are TRBV7-3 and TRBJ1-2; 8 bases line up with TRBD1. J was trimmed by 8 bases and V by 1 base; bases with no gene match: 6. CDR1 SGHTA and CDR2 FQGTGA come from the germline V gene. The CDR3 sequence is 14 residues long.

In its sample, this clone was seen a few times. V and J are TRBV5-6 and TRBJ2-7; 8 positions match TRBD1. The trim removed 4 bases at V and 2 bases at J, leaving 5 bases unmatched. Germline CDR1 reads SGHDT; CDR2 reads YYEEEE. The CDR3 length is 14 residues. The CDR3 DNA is TGTGCCAGCAGCCCCGGGACAGGTACCTACGAGCAGTACTTC. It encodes CASSPGTGTYEQYF.

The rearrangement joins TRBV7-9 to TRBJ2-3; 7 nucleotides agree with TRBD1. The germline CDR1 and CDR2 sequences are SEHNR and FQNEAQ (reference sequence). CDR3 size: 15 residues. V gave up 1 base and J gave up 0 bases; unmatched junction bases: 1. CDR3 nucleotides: TGTGCCAGCAGCTTAGGGGACAGTAGCACAGATACGCAGTATTTT. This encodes CASSLGDSSTDTQYF.

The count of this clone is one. The CDR3 nucleotides are TGCGCCAGCAGTCGGCCGGACCTGGGGCCCTATGGCTACACCTTC. As protein: CASSRPDLGPYGYTF. This rearrangement joins TRBV23-1 to TRBJ1-2; a possible D gene is TRBD1 (5 bases). TRBV23-1 is reported as an ORF; its role is uncertain. V lost 4 bases and J 4 bases, leaving 16 bases between the germline ends. The CDR3 consists of 15 residues.

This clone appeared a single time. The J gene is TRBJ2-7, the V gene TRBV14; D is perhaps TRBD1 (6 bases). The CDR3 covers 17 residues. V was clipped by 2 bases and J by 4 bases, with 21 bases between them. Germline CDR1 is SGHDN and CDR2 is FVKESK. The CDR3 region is CASSQRGKGLSEYEQYF. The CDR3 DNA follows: TGTGCCAGCAGCCAAAGGGGGAAGGGGCTTTCGGAATACGAGCAGTACTTC.

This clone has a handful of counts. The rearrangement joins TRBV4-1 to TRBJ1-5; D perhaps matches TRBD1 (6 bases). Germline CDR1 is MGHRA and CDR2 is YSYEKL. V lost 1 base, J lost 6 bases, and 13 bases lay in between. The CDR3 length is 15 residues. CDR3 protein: CASSQVHRAGQPQHF. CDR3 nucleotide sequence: TGCGCCAGCAGCCAAGTTCACAGGGCCGGTCAGCCCCAGCATTTT.

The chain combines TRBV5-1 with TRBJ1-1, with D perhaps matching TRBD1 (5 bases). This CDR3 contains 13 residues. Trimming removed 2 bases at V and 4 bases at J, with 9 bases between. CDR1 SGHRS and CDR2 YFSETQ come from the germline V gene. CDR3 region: CASSLYGGTEAFF. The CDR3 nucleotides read TGCGCCAGCAGCTTATATGGGGGCACTGAAGCTTTCTTT. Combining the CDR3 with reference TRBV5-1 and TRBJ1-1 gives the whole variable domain KAGVTQTPRYLIKTRGQQVTLSCSPISGHRSVSWYQQTPGQGLQFLFEYFSETQRNKGNFPGRFSGRQFSNSRSEMNVSTLELGDSALYLCASSLYGGTEAFFGQGTRLTVV.

The CDR3 loop is CASRAQETQYF. The DNA of the CDR3 is TGTGCCAGCAGAGCTCAAGAGACCCAGTACTTC. The genes are TRBV27 and TRBJ2-5; D call uncertain. The CDR3 sequence is 11 residues long. Germline V lookup: CDR1 MNHEY, CDR2 SMNVEV (reference sequence). The V gene lost 6 bases and the J gene lost 2 bases, with 4 bases spanning the gap.

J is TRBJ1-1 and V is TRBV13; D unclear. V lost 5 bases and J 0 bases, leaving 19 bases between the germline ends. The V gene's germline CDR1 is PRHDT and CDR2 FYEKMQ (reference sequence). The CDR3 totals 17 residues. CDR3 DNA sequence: TGTGCCAGCAGCCAAACCGGAGGGTCTGGCATGAACACTGAAGCTTTCTTT. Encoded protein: CASSQTGGSGMNTEAFF.

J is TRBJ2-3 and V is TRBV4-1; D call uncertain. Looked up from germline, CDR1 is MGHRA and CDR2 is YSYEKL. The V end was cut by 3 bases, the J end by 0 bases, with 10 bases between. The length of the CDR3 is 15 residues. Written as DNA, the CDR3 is TGCGCCAGCAGCCACGTTATAGAGAGCACAGATACGCAGTATTTT. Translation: CASSHVIESTDTQYF.

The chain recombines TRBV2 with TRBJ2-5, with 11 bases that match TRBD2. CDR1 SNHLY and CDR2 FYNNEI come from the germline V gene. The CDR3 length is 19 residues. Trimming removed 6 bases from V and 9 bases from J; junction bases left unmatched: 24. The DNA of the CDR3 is TGTGCCAGCAGCGCCGATGAACCTTTAGCTAGCGGGGGGTTAACCGCCCAGTACTTC. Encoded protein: CASSADEPLASGGLTAQYF.

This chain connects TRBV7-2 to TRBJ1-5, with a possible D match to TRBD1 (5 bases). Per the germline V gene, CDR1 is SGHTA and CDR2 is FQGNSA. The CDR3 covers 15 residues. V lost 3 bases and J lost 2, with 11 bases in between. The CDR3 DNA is TGTGCCAGCAGCTTCCTATTGGGGGGCAATCAGCCCCAGCATTTT. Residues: CASSFLLGGNQPQHF.